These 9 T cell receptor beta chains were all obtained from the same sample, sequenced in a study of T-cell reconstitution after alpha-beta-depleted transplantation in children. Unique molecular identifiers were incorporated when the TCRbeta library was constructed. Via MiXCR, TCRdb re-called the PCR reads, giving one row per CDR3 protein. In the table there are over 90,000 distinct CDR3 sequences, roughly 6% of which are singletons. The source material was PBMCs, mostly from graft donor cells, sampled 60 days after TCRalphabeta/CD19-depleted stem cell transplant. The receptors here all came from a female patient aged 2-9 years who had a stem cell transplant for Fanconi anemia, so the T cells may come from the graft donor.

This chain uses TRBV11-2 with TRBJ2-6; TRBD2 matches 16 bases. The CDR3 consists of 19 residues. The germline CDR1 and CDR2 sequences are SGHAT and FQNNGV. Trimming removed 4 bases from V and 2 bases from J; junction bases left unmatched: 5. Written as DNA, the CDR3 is TGTGCCAGCAGCTCCGACGGGACTAGCGGGAGGGCTGGGGCCAACGTCCTGACTTTC. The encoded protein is CASSSDGTSGRAGANVLTF.

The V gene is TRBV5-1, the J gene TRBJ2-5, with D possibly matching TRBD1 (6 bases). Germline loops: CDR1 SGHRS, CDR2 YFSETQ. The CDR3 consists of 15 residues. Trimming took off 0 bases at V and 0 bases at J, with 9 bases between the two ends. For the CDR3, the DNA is TGCGCCAGCAGCTTGGCGGACAGATACCAAGAGACCCAGTACTTC. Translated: CASSLADRYQETQYF. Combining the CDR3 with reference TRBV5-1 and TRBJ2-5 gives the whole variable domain KAGVTQTPRYLIKTRGQQVTLSCSPISGHRSVSWYQQTPGQGLQFLFEYFSETQRNKGNFPGRFSGRQFSNSRSEMNVSTLELGDSALYLCASSLADRYQETQYFGPGTRLLVL.

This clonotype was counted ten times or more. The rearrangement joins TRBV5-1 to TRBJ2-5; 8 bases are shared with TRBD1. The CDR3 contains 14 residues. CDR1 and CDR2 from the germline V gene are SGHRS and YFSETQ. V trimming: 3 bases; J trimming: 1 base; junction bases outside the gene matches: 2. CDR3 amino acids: CASSSGQVQETQYF. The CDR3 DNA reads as TGCGCCAGCAGCTCGGGACAGGTCCAAGAGACCCAGTACTTC. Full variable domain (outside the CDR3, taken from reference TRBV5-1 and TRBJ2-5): KAGVTQTPRYLIKTRGQQVTLSCSPISGHRSVSWYQQTPGQGLQFLFEYFSETQRNKGNFPGRFSGRQFSNSRSEMNVSTLELGDSALYLCASSSGQVQETQYFGPGTRLLVL.

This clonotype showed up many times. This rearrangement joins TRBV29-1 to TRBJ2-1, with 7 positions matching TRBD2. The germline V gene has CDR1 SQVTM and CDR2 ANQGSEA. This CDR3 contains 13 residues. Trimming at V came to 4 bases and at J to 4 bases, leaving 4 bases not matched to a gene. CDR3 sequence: CSVAGTTYNEQFF. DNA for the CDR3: TGCAGCGTTGCTGGGACTACATACAATGAGCAGTTCTTC.

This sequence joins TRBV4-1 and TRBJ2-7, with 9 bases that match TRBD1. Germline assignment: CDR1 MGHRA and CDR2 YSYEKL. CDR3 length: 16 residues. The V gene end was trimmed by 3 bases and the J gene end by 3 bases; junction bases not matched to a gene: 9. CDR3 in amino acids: CASSQFPGQGIYEQYF. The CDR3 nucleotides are TGCGCCAGCAGCCAGTTCCCGGGACAGGGAATCTACGAGCAGTACTTC.

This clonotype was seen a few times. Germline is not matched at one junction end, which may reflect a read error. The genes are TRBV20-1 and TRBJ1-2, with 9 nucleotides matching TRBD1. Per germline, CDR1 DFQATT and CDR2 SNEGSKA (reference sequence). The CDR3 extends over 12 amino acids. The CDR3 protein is CSAGDRGYGYTF. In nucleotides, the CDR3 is TGCAGTGCTGGAGACAGGGGGTATGGCTACACCTTC.

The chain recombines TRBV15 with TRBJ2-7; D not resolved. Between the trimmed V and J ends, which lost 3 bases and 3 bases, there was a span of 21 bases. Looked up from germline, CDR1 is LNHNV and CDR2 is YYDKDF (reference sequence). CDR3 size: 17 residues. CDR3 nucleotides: TGTGCCACCAGCAGCCCCTCCGGAGAGGCTGGGTTCTACGAGCAGTACTTC. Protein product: CATSSPSGEAGFYEQYF.

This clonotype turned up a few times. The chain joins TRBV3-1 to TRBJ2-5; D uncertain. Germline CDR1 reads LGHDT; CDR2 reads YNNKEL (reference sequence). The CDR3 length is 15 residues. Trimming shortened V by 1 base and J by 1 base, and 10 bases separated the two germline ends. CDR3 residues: CASSQVTDSQETQYF. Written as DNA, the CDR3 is TGTGCCAGCAGCCAAGTAACAGACTCCCAAGAGACCCAGTACTTC.

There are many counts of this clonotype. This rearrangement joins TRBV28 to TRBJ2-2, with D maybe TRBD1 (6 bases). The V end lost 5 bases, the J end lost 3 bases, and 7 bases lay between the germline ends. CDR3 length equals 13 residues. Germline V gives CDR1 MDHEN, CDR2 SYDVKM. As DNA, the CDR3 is TGTGCCAGCAGTACAGGGTACACCGGGGAGCTGTTTTTT. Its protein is CASSTGYTGELFF.